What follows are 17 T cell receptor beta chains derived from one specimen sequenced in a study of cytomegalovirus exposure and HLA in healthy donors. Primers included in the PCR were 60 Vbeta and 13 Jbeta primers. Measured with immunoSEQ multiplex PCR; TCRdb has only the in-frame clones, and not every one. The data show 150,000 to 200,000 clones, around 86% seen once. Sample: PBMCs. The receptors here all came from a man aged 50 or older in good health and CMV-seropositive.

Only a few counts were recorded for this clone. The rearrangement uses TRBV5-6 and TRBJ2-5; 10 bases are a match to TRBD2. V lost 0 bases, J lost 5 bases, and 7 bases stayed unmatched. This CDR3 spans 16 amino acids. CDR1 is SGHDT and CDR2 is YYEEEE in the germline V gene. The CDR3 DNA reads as TGTGCCAGCAGCTTGGTCGGTACTAGCGGGGTTGAGACCCAGTACTTC. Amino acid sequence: CASSLVGTSGVETQYF.

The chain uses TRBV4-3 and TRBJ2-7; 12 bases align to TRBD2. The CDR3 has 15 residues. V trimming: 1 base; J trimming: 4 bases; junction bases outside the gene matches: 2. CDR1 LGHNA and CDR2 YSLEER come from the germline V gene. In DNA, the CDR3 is TGCGCCAGCAGCCAAGGACTAGCGGGGGTGTACGAGCAGTACTTC. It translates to CASSQGLAGVYEQYF.

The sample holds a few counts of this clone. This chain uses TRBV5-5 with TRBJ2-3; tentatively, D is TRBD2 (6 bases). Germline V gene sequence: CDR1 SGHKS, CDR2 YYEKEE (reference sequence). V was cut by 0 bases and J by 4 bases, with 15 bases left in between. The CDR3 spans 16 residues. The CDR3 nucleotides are TGTGCCAGCAGCTTGGAGTCGGGGGTAGGGGCAGATACGCAGTATTTT. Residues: CASSLESGVGADTQYF.

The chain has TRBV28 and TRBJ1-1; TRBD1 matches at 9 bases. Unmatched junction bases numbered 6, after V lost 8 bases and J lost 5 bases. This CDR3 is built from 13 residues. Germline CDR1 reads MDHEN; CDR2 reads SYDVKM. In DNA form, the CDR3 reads TGTGCCAGCGGGGACAGGGTATATACTGAAGCTTTCTTT. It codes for CASGDRVYTEAFF.

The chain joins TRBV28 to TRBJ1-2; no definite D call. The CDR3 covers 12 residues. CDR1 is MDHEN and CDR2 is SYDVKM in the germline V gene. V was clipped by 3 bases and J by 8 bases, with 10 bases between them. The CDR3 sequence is CASSFTRKGYTF. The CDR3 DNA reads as TGTGCCAGCAGTTTTACGCGGAAGGGCTACACCTTC.

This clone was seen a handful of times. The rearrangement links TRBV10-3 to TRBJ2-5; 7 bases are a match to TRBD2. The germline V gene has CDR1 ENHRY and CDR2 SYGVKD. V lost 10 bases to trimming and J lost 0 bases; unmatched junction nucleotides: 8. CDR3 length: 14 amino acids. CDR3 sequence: CATSAGDHQETQYF. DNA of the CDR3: TGTGCCACCTCGGCGGGAGACCACCAAGAGACCCAGTACTTC.

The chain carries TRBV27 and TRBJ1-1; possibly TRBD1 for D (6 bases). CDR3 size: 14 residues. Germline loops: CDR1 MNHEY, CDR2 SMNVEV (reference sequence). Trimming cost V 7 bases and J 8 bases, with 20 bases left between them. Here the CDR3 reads CASKSGDRTLEAFF. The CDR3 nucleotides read TGTGCCAGCAAGTCAGGAGACAGGACATTAGAAGCTTTCTTT.

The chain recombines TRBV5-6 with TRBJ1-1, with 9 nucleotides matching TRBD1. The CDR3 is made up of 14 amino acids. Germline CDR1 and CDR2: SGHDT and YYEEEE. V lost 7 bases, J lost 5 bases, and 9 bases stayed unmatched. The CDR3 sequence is CASGQGPGGTEAFF. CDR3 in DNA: TGTGCCAGCGGACAGGGGCCGGGGGGAACTGAAGCTTTCTTT.

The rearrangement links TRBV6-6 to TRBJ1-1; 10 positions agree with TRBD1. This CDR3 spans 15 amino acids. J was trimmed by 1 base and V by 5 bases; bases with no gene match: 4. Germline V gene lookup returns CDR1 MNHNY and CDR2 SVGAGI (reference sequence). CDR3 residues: CASSAGQGGNTEAFF. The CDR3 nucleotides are TGTGCCAGCAGTGCCGGACAGGGGGGGAACACTGAAGCTTTCTTT.

As DNA, the CDR3 is TGTGCCAGCAGACCGGGACAGGGGGGGGGTCAGCCCCAGCATTTT. As protein: CASRPGQGGGQPQHF. The chain combines TRBV28 with TRBJ1-5; 11 positions agree with TRBD1. J was trimmed by 6 bases and V by 6 bases; bases with no gene match: 7. The CDR3 runs 15 residues. The germline V gene encodes CDR1 MDHEN and CDR2 SYDVKM.

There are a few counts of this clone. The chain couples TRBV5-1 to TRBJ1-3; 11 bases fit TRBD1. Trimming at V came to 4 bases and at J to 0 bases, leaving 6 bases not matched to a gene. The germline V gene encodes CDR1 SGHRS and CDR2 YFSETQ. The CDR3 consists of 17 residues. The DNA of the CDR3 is TGCGCCAGCAGCATCGGACAGGGGGCCCCCTCTGGAAACACCATATATTTT. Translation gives CASSIGQGAPSGNTIYF.

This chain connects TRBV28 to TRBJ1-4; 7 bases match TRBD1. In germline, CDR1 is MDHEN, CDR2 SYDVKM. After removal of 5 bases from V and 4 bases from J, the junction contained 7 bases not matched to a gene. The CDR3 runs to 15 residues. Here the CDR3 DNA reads TGTGCCAGCAGTACTCCGACAGGGCTTAATGAAAAACTGTTTTTT. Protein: CASSTPTGLNEKLFF.

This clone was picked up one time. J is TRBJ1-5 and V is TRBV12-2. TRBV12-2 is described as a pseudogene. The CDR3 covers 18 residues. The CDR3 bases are TGTGCAAGTCGCTCAAAAGATCCCCGGGGGGACGACAATCAGCCCCAGCATTTT. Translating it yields CASRSKDPRGDDNQPQHF.

CDR3 amino acids: CASSLEASFYF. The CDR3 coding sequence is TGTGCCAGCAGTTTGGAGGCTAGCTTCTACTTC. The genes are TRBV28 and TRBJ2-7; TRBD2 might be the D (5 bases). V was trimmed by 3 bases and J by 13 bases, leaving 13 bases between them. Germline-derived CDR1 and CDR2 are MDHEN and SYDVKM. CDR3 length: 11 residues. The complete variable domain, with remaining parts taken from reference TRBV28 and TRBJ2-7, reads DVKVTQSSRYLVKRTGEKVFLECVQDMDHENMFWYRQDPGLGLRLIYFSYDVKMKEKGDIPEGYSVSREKKERFSLILESASTNQTSMYLCASSLEASFYFGPGTRLTVT.

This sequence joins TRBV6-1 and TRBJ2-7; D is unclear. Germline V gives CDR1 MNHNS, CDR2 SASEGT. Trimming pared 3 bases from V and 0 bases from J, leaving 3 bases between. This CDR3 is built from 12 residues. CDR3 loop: CASSDNSYEQYF. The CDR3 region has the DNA TGTGCCAGCAGTGACAACTCCTACGAGCAGTACTTC.

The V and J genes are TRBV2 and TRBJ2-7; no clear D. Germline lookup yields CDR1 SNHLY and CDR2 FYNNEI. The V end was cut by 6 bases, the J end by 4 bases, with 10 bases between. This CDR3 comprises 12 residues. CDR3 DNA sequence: TGTGCCAGCAGCTCCGACACTTACGAGCAGTACTTC. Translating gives CASSSDTYEQYF.

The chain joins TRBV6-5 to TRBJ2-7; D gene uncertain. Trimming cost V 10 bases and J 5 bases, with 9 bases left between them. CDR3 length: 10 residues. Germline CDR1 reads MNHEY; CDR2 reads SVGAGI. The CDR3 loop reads CANGRDEQYF. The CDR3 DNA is TGTGCCAACGGCCGGGACGAGCAGTACTTC.